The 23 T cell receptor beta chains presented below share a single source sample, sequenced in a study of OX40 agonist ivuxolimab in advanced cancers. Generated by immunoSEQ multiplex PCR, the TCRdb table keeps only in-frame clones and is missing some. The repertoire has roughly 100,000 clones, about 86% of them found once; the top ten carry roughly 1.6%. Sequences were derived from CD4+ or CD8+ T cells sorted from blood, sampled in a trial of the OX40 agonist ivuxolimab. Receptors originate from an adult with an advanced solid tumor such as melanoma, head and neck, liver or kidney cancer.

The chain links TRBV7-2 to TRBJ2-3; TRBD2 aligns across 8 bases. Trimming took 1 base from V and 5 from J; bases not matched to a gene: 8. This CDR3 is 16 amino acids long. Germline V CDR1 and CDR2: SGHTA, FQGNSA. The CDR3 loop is CASSLGLAGGEDTQYF. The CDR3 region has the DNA TGTGCCAGCAGCTTAGGGCTAGCGGGTGGGGAAGATACGCAGTATTTT.

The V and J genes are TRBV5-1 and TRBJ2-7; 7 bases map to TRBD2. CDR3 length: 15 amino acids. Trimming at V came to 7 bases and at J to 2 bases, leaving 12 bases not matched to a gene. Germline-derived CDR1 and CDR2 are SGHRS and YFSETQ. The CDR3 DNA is TGCGCCAGCGGGCGGACGAGCGGGGATGCCTACGAGCAGTACTTC. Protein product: CASGRTSGDAYEQYF.

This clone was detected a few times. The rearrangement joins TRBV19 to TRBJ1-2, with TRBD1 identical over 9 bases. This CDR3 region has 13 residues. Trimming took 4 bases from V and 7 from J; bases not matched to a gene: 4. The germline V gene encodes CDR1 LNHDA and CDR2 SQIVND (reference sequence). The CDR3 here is CASSTGQGRGYTF. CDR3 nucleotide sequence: TGTGCCAGTAGTACTGGACAGGGGCGTGGCTACACCTTC.

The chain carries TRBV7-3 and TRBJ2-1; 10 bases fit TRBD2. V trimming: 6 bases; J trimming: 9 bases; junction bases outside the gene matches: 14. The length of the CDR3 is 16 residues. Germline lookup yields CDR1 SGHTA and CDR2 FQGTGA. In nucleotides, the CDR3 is TGTGCCAGCAGTTCCTCTAGCGGGAGATCGCAGGGTGAGCAGTTCTTC. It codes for CASSSSSGRSQGEQFF.

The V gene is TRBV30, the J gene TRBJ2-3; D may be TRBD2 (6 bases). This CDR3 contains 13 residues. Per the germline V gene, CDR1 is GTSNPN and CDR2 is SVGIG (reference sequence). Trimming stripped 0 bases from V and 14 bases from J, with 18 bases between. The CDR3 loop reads CAWSVPSVPRGYF. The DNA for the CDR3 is TGTGCCTGGAGTGTACCTAGCGTGCCCAGAGGGTATTTT.

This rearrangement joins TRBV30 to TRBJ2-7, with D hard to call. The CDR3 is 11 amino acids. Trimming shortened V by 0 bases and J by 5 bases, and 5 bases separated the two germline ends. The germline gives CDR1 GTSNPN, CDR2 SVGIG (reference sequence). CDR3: CAWSVLNEQYF. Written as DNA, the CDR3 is TGTGCCTGGAGTGTTCTGAACGAGCAGTACTTC.

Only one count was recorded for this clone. CDR3: CASSSAPSSSYNSPLHF. CDR3 coding DNA: TGTGCCAGCAGCTCCGCCCCTAGTAGCTCCTATAATTCACCCCTCCACTTT. The rearrangement joins TRBV7-2 to TRBJ1-6; D is undetermined. Trimming removed 4 bases from V and 0 bases from J, with 13 bases in between. This CDR3 has 17 residues. The germline V gene has CDR1 SGHTA and CDR2 FQGNSA.

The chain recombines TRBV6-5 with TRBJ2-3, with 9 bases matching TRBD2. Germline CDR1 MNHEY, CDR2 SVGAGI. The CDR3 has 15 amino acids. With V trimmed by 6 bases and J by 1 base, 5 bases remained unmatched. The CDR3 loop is CASRSAGGGTDTQYF. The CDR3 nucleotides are TGTGCCAGCAGGTCAGCGGGAGGCGGCACAGATACGCAGTATTTT.

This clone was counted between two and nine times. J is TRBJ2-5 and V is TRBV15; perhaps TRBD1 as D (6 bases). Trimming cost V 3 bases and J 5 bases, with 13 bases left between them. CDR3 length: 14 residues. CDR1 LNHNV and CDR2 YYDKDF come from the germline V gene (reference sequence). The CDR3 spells CATSRATGLETQYF. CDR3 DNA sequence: TGTGCCACCAGCAGGGCGACAGGTTTGGAGACCCAGTACTTC. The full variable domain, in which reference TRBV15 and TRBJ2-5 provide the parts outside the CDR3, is DAMVIQNPRYQVTQFGKPVTLSCSQTLNHNVMYWYQQKSSQAPKLLFHYYDKDFNNEADTPDNFQSRRPNTSFCFLDIRSPGLGDTAMYLCATSRATGLETQYFGPGTRLLVL.

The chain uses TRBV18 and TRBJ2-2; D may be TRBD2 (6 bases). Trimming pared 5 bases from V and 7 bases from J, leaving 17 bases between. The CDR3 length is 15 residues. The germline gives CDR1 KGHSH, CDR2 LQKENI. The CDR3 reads CASSYPRGNGGELFF. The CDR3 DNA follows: TGTGCCAGCTCATACCCCCGGGGGAACGGCGGGGAGCTGTTTTTT.

The CDR3 coding sequence is TGTGCCAGCAGTTTAGTATCGCCCAGGGGGCTAGATAATGAAAAACTGTTTTTT. Protein product: CASSLVSPRGLDNEKLFF. The J gene is TRBJ1-4, the V gene TRBV28, with 8 bases lining up with TRBD1. Unmatched junction bases numbered 12, after V lost 2 bases and J lost 4 bases. Germline V gene lookup returns CDR1 MDHEN and CDR2 SYDVKM. The CDR3 loop spans 18 amino acids.

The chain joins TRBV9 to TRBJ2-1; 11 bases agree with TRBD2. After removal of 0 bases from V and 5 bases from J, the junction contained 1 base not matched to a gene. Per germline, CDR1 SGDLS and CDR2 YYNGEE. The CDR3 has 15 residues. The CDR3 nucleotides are TGTGCCAGCAGCGTAGTAGCGGGGGGGAACAATGAGCAGTTCTTC. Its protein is CASSVVAGGNNEQFF.

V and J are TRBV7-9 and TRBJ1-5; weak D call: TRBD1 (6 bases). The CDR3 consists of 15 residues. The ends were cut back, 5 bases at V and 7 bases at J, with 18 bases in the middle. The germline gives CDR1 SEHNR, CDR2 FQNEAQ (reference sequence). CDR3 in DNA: TGTGCCAGCAGCGCCACCGGGACATGGATGCAGCCCCAGCATTTT. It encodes CASSATGTWMQPQHF.

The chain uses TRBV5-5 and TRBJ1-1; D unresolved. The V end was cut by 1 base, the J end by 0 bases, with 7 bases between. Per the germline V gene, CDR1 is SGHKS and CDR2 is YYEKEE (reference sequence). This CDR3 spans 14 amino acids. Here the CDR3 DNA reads TGTGCCAGCAGCTTGACACCTCTGAACACTGAAGCTTTCTTT. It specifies CASSLTPLNTEAFF.

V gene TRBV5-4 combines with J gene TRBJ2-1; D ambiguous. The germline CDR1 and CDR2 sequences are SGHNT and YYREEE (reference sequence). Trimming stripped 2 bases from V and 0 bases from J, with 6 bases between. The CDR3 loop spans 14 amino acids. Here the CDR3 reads CASSFLSSYNEQFF. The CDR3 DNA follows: TGTGCCAGCAGCTTTTTAAGCTCCTACAATGAGCAGTTCTTC.

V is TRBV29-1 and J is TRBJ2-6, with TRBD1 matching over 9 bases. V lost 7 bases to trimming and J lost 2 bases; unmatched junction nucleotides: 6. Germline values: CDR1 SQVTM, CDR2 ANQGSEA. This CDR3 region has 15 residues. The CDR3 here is CSAQGDRAGANVLTF. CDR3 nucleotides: TGCAGCGCCCAGGGGGACAGGGCTGGGGCCAACGTCCTGACTTTC.

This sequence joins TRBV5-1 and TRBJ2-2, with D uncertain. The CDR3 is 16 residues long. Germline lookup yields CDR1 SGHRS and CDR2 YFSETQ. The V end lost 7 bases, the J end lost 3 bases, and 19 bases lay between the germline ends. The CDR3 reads CASSRRAPPDTGELFF. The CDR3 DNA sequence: TGCGCCAGCTCCAGAAGAGCCCCGCCGGACACCGGGGAGCTGTTTTTT.

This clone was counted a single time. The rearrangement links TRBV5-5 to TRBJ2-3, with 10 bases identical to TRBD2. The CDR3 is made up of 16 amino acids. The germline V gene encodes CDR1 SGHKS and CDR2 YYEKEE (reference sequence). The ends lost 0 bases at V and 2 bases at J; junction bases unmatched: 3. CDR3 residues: CASSLGLAGDTDTQYF. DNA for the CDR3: TGTGCCAGCAGCTTGGGGCTAGCGGGGGACACAGATACGCAGTATTTT.

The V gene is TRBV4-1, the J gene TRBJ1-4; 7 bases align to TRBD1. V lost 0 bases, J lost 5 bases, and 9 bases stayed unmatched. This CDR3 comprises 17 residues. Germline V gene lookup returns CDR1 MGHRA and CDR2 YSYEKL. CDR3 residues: CASSQDRLTGKNEKLFF. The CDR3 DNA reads TGCGCCAGCAGCCAAGATCGACTGACAGGGAAGAATGAAAAACTGTTTTTT.

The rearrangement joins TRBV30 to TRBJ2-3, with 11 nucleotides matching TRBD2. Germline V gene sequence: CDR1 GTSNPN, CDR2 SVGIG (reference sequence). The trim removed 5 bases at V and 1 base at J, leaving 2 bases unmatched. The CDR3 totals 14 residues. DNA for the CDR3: TGTGCCTGGCTTAGCGGGAGGGGCACAGATACGCAGTATTTT. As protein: CAWLSGRGTDTQYF.

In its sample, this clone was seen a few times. This CDR3 reads CASSWTVNTEAFF. CDR3 DNA: TGTGCCAGCAGTTGGACGGTGAACACTGAAGCTTTCTTT. The rearrangement uses TRBV2 and TRBJ1-1; D call uncertain. Trimming cost V 5 bases and J 0 bases, with 7 bases left between them. The germline V gene has CDR1 SNHLY and CDR2 FYNNEI. The CDR3 has 13 residues.

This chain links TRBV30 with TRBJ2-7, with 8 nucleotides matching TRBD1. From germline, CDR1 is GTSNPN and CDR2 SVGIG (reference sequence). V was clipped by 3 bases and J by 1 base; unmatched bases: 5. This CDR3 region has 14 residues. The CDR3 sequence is CAWRDTGGSYEQYF. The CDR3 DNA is TGTGCCTGGAGAGATACAGGGGGGTCCTACGAGCAGTACTTC.

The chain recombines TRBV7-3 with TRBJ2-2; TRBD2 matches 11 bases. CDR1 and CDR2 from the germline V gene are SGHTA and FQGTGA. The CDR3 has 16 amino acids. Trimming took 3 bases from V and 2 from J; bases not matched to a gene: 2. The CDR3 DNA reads TGTGCCAGCAGCTTGACTAGCGGGATAAACACCGGGGAGCTGTTTTTT. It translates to CASSLTSGINTGELFF.